This T cell receptor (beta chain) was profiled in a study of tumor-infiltrating lymphocytes in localized non-small cell lung cancer. Study information: The cohort mixed smokers and never-smokers, several histologies, and some post-neoadjuvant-chemotherapy samples. From each patient, both tumor and uninvolved lung, non-adjacent to tumor, were sampled. Findings of the study overall: No T-cell fraction difference was seen between IM1 and IM2 tumors.

The method was immunoSEQ multiplex PCR; TCRdb's version includes in-frame clones alone and lacks a portion of them. The profile shows about 2,700 clones, 65% of them singletons. On this clone itself: The antigen is undetermined.

V lost 3 bases to trimming and J lost 3 bases, with 12 bases between them. The CDR3 loop spans 14 amino acids. Germline V gene sequence: CDR1 MNHNS, CDR2 SASEGT. The gene calls are TRBV6-1 and TRBJ2-7, with a tentative D call TRBD1 (6 bases). The receptor was derived from a human donor with non-small cell lung cancer. Sequenced material: uninvolved lung tissue not adjacent to the tumor. CDR3 amino acids: CASSETTGGYEQYF. CDR3 nucleotides: TGTGCCAGCAGTGAGACGACAGGAGGCTACGAGCAGTACTTC.